This section outlines one T cell receptor (beta chain) sequence together with its context. The data were taken from a study of blood T cell repertoires in COVID-19. The data were produced by immunoSEQ multiplex PCR, yet TCRdb's version contains in-frame clones alone and is incomplete. Of 350,000 or so clones listed, 92% are singletons. The length of the CDR3 is 17 residues. Per the germline V gene, CDR1 is ENHRY and CDR2 is SYGVKD. V lost 0 bases, J lost 3 bases, and 8 bases stayed unmatched. J is TRBJ2-5 and V is TRBV10-3; 9 bases are a match to TRBD1. This TCR came from a woman aged 25-40 years who had recovered from COVID-19. Sequenced sample: PBMCs or T cells enriched from blood (not recorded which). CDR3 sequence (DNA): TGTGCCATCAGTGAGTCGGGACAGGGATCGGCGGAAGAGACCCAGTACTTC. It specifies CAISESGQGSAEETQYF.